The present T cell receptor beta chain was sequenced within a study of Graves' ophthalmopathy and Graves' hyperthyroidism. This clonotype was detected many times. Diagnostic conclusions were grounded in clinical symptoms, serum thyroxine, TRAb, thyroid ultrasound and orbital computed tomography. RNA transcripts served as template for amplifying TCR beta CDR3 sequences. RT-PCR with HTBI primers came first, then second-round multiplex PCR. TCRdb re-called the multiplex PCR reads through MiXCR, storing one row per CDR3 protein. The sample has some 380,000 distinct CDR3 sequences; 15% to 17% are singletons. This TCR derives from a woman between 18 and 30 years old with stable Graves' hyperthyroidism. The sample comprised peripheral blood.

The CDR3: CASSLTHGPPGGEQYF. CDR3 nucleotide sequence: TGTGCCAGCAGCTTAACTCACGGGCCTCCGGGGGGTGAGCAGTACTTC. V usage is TRBV7-3 and J usage is TRBJ2-7; 7 bases align to TRBD2. CDR3 size: 16 residues. CDR1 and CDR2 from the germline V gene are SGHTA and FQGTGA. V trimming: 0 bases; J trimming: 7 bases; junction bases outside the gene matches: 12.